The 30 T cell receptor beta chains reported below all come from one sample, sequenced in a study of response to subunit inactivated influenza vaccine. TCRdb re-derived calls from the RT-PCR reads in MiXCR, one entry per CDR3 protein. The table records 590,000 or so distinct CDR3 sequences, about 15% of them present only once. The material was PBMCs from blood, obtained 14 days before vaccination. The source of these receptors is a man in his fifties or sixties who received an inactivated influenza vaccine.

This clonotype was counted a few times. The chain has TRBV10-3 and TRBJ1-2; no clear D. This CDR3 comprises 13 residues. Germline V gene sequence: CDR1 ENHRY, CDR2 SYGVKD. Trimming left V 2 bases short and J 2 bases short, with 6 bases between. The DNA for the CDR3 is TGTGCCATCAGTGAGCCAGCCAACTATGGCTACACCTTC. This encodes CAISEPANYGYTF.

The chain combines TRBV30 with TRBJ2-7, with 10 bases identical to TRBD1. Unmatched junction bases numbered 1, after V lost 7 bases and J lost 4 bases. The length of the CDR3 is 11 residues. Germline V gene lookup returns CDR1 GTSNPN and CDR2 SVGIG (reference sequence). Here the CDR3 reads CALDRGYEQYF. The CDR3 DNA sequence: TGTGCCTTGGACAGGGGGTACGAGCAGTACTTC.

This chain joins TRBV7-8 and TRBJ2-5; D gene ambiguous. The CDR3 length is 14 residues. Trimming took 1 base from V and 4 from J, leaving 10 bases between them. Germline CDR1 is SGHVS and CDR2 is FQNEAQ. CDR3 loop: CASSLVRAAETQYF. In DNA, the CDR3 is TGTGCCAGCAGCTTAGTCCGGGCGGCAGAGACCCAGTACTTC.

This rearrangement joins TRBV9 to TRBJ2-3; the match to TRBD1 covers 8 bases. Germline lookup yields CDR1 SGDLS and CDR2 YYNGEE. Trimming took 2 bases from V and 3 from J; bases not matched to a gene: 8. This CDR3 contains 16 residues. The CDR3: CASSVTGGGWTDTQYF. As DNA, the CDR3 is TGTGCCAGCAGCGTCACAGGGGGAGGATGGACAGATACGCAGTATTTT. The full variable domain, completed using reference TRBV9 and TRBJ2-3, is DSGVTQTPKHLITATGQRVTLRCSPRSGDLSVYWYQQSLDQGLQFLIQYYNGEERAKGNILERFSAQQFPDLHSELNLSSLELGDSALYFCASSVTGGGWTDTQYFGPGTRLTVL.

The sample holds a few counts of this clonotype. The chain links TRBV15 to TRBJ2-3, with unresolved D. Between the trimmed V and J ends, which lost 2 bases and 8 bases, there was a span of 20 bases. The CDR3 is made up of 16 amino acids. Germline loops: CDR1 LNHNV, CDR2 YYDKDF (reference sequence). This chain's CDR3 is CATSRKWPANLVTQYF. The CDR3 region has the DNA TGTGCCACCAGCAGAAAGTGGCCAGCGAATCTAGTTACGCAGTATTTT.

The table lists this clonotype with many counts. The V and J genes are TRBV4-2 and TRBJ1-2; D is ambiguous. Looked up from germline, CDR1 is LGHNA and CDR2 is YNFKEQ. This CDR3 comprises 12 residues. Trimming shortened V by 0 bases and J by 5 bases, and 4 bases separated the two germline ends. CDR3: CASSQDQYGYTF. As DNA, the CDR3 is TGTGCCAGCAGCCAAGATCAGTATGGCTACACCTTC.

This clonotype was detected a few times. The chain links TRBV11-1 to TRBJ2-1; the D is unclear. V lost 2 bases to trimming and J lost 0 bases, with 17 bases between them. In germline, CDR1 is SGHAT, CDR2 FQDESV (reference sequence). The CDR3 has 18 amino acids. The CDR3: CASSLRVRRLVSYNEQFF. The CDR3 nucleotides read TGTGCCAGCAGCTTAAGGGTTAGGCGGCTTGTCTCCTACAATGAGCAGTTCTTC.

The chain recombines TRBV10-3 with TRBJ2-3; D may be TRBD2 (5 bases). This CDR3 comprises 15 residues. Germline V CDR1 and CDR2: ENHRY, SYGVKD. Deletions cut 3 bases from V and 4 bases from J, with 14 bases between. CDR3 sequence: CAISDPLFGADTQYF. The DNA of the CDR3 is TGTGCCATCAGTGATCCTTTATTCGGGGCAGATACGCAGTATTTT.

This clonotype was detected a few times. The rearrangement links TRBV18 to TRBJ2-3; D possibly corresponds to TRBD1 (5 bases). The V end was cut by 5 bases, the J end by 3 bases, with 9 bases between. The CDR3 has 13 residues. CDR1 and CDR2 (germline): KGHSH, LQKENI. For the CDR3, the DNA is TGTGCCAGCTCAAAGGGGCAGACAGATACGCAGTATTTT. This gives the protein CASSKGQTDTQYF.

This clonotype was seen a handful of times. The V call is TRBV28, the J call TRBJ2-3; D is ambiguous. The CDR3 is made up of 15 amino acids. V dropped 3 bases and J dropped 2 bases, with 12 bases sitting between them. CDR1 is MDHEN, CDR2 SYDVKM, per germline. CDR3 in amino acids: CASSFTQQPTDTQYF. CDR3 DNA sequence: TGTGCCAGCAGTTTCACCCAGCAGCCCACAGATACGCAGTATTTT.

The chain's CDR3 is CASRTLRGQGNYGYTF. Written as DNA, the CDR3 is TGTGCCAGCAGGACTCTACGGGGACAGGGCAACTATGGCTACACCTTC. V is TRBV6-1 and J is TRBJ1-2, with 9 bases aligning to TRBD1. After removal of 6 bases from V and 2 bases from J, the junction contained 10 bases not matched to a gene. Germline V gene lookup returns CDR1 MNHNS and CDR2 SASEGT. CDR3 size: 16 residues.

A few counts support this clonotype. The rearrangement uses TRBV10-3 and TRBJ2-1, with D perhaps being TRBD1 or TRBD2 (6 bases each). V dropped 6 bases and J dropped 4 bases, with 13 bases sitting between them. The CDR3 consists of 14 residues. In germline, CDR1 is ENHRY, CDR2 SYGVKD. CDR3 in amino acids: CAIRTRGEYNEQFF. Here the CDR3 DNA reads TGTGCCATCAGGACTAGGGGGGAATACAATGAGCAGTTCTTC.

The chain employs TRBV7-9 and TRBJ2-5; D possibly corresponds to TRBD2 (5 bases). Trimming removed 1 base from V and 5 bases from J, with 14 bases in between. Germline lookup yields CDR1 SEHNR and CDR2 FQNEAQ (reference sequence). This CDR3 region has 15 residues. CDR3: CASSLVVDYSETQYF. Written as DNA, the CDR3 is TGTGCCAGCAGCTTAGTGGTCGACTATAGTGAGACCCAGTACTTC.

The chain joins TRBV12-3 or TRBV12-4 to TRBJ2-3; D ambiguous. CDR3 length equals 14 residues. The V gene lost 1 base and the J gene lost 5 bases, with 10 bases spanning the gap. The CDR3 DNA is TGTGCCAGCAGTTTAGAATGGGGTCGAGATACGCAGTATTTT. This codes for CASSLEWGRDTQYF.

This clonotype was seen only a few times. The genes are TRBV11-1 and TRBJ1-1; 10 positions match TRBD1. Germline assignment: CDR1 SGHAT and CDR2 FQDESV (reference sequence). V was pared by 6 bases and J by 0 bases, with 13 bases of the junction left unmatched. The CDR3 is made up of 18 amino acids. The CDR3 loop is CASRPKGQGGTMNTEAFF. The CDR3 DNA is TGTGCCAGCAGACCGAAAGGACAGGGGGGGACCATGAACACTGAAGCTTTCTTT. Together with reference TRBV11-1 and TRBJ1-1, the CDR3 gives the full variable domain: EAEVAQSPRYKITEKSQAVAFWCDPISGHATLYWYRQILGQGPELLVQFQDESVVDDSQLPKDRFSAERLKGVDSTLKIQPAELGDSAMYLCASRPKGQGGTMNTEAFFGQGTRLTVV.

This clonotype was counted ten times or more. This chain uses TRBV20-1 with TRBJ1-2; 12 bases map to TRBD1. Germline lookup yields CDR1 DFQATT and CDR2 SNEGSKA (reference sequence). Trimming cost V 5 bases and J 7 bases; bases outside gene matches: 8. The CDR3 consists of 14 residues. As DNA, the CDR3 is TGCAGTGCTCCCCGGGACAGGGGGCTTAGTGGCTACACCTTC. Amino acid sequence: CSAPRDRGLSGYTF.

This clonotype was counted between two and nine times. The genes are TRBV7-2 and TRBJ2-5, with 10 bases lining up with TRBD2. Trimming took 5 bases from V and 2 from J; bases not matched to a gene: 8. Germline V CDR1 and CDR2: SGHTA, FQGNSA. The CDR3 extends over 16 amino acids. CDR3 residues: CASSPLRAGGQETQYF. The CDR3 DNA reads as TGTGCCAGCAGCCCCCTCCGAGCGGGGGGGCAAGAGACCCAGTACTTC. The full variable domain, with the rest looked up from reference TRBV7-2 and TRBJ2-5, is GAGVSQSPSNKVTEKGKDVELRCDPISGHTALYWYRQSLGQGLEFLIYFQGNSAPDKSGLPSDRFSAERTGGSVSTLTIQRTQQEDSAVYLCASSPLRAGGQETQYFGPGTRLLVL.

The rearrangement links TRBV20-1 to TRBJ2-7; 8 bases align to TRBD2. This CDR3 region has 14 residues. The ends lost 2 bases at V and 2 bases at J; junction bases unmatched: 5. CDR1 is DFQATT and CDR2 is SNEGSKA in the germline V gene (reference sequence). As DNA, the CDR3 is TGCAGTGCTAGATCCCCGGGACTAGCCTACGAGCAGTACTTC. Protein sequence: CSARSPGLAYEQYF.

V is TRBV28 and J is TRBJ2-5; D may be TRBD1 (5 bases). The ends were cut back, 3 bases at V and 3 bases at J, with 11 bases in the middle. In germline, CDR1 is MDHEN, CDR2 SYDVKM. The CDR3 extends over 14 amino acids. CDR3 region: CASSFGAFKETQYF. The CDR3 nucleotides are TGTGCCAGCAGTTTTGGGGCCTTCAAAGAGACCCAGTACTTC.

This clonotype was seen a handful of times. CDR3 amino acids: CASSLAPGGQPQHF. DNA for the CDR3: TGTGCCAGCAGCTTAGCGCCGGGGGGTCAGCCCCAGCATTTT. V gene TRBV7-2 combines with J gene TRBJ1-5, with D maybe TRBD1 (5 bases). This CDR3 is 14 amino acids long. V was cut by 0 bases and J by 6 bases, with 9 bases left in between. Germline-derived CDR1 and CDR2 are SGHTA and FQGNSA.

This clonotype occurred many times. The chain uses TRBV5-1 and TRBJ2-5; D is ambiguous. V lost 0 bases and J 5 bases, leaving 14 bases between the germline ends. The CDR3 is 15 residues long. The germline gives CDR1 SGHRS, CDR2 YFSETQ. The CDR3 loop reads CASSLDPAVGETQYF. The CDR3, as DNA: TGCGCCAGCAGCTTGGATCCGGCGGTGGGGGAGACCCAGTACTTC.

At least ten counts were recorded for this clonotype. CDR3 sequence (DNA): TGCAGCGTTTCCCGGGACAGGGATCAGCCCCAGCATTTT. Translation: CSVSRDRDQPQHF. The chain uses TRBV29-1 and TRBJ1-5; 9 positions match TRBD1. Trimming cost V 5 bases and J 5 bases; bases outside gene matches: 4. Germline-derived CDR1 and CDR2 are SQVTM and ANQGSEA. This CDR3 is built from 13 residues.

This chain connects TRBV28 to TRBJ2-7; 7 bases are a match to TRBD1. Unmatched junction bases numbered 8, after V lost 6 bases and J lost 3 bases. The CDR3 consists of 14 residues. Looked up from germline, CDR1 is MDHEN and CDR2 is SYDVKM. The CDR3 nucleotides are TGTGCCAGCAGGCCCGGGACAGATTTCTACGAGCAGTACTTC. It yields the protein CASRPGTDFYEQYF. The full variable domain, its missing parts supplied by reference TRBV28 and TRBJ2-7, is DVKVTQSSRYLVKRTGEKVFLECVQDMDHENMFWYRQDPGLGLRLIYFSYDVKMKEKGDIPEGYSVSREKKERFSLILESASTNQTSMYLCASRPGTDFYEQYFGPGTRLTVT.

The V and J genes are TRBV5-8 and TRBJ2-5, with TRBD1 identical over 10 bases. The germline V gene has CDR1 SGHTS and CDR2 YDEGEE. J was trimmed by 2 bases and V by 4 bases; bases with no gene match: 5. This CDR3 spans 15 amino acids. CDR3 DNA sequence: TGTGCCAGCAGCCGCGGGACAGGGGCGCAAGAGACCCAGTACTTC. Translated, it gives CASSRGTGAQETQYF. Full variable domain (outside the CDR3, taken from reference TRBV5-8 and TRBJ2-5): EAGVTQSPTHLIKTRGQQATLRCSPISGHTSVYWYQQALGLGLQFLLWYDEGEERNRGNFPPRFSGRQFPNYSSELNVNALELEDSALYLCASSRGTGAQETQYFGPGTRLLVL.

This clonotype turned up a few times. V gene TRBV15 combines with J gene TRBJ2-1; 9 nucleotides agree with TRBD2. V was pared by 10 bases and J by 4 bases, with 8 bases of the junction left unmatched. CDR1 and CDR2 (germline): LNHNV, YYDKDF (reference sequence). This CDR3 region has 14 residues. The CDR3 nucleotides read TGTGCCATCGGCCCTAGCGGGATATACAATGAGCAGTTCTTC. It is translated as CAIGPSGIYNEQFF.

In its sample, this clonotype was seen a few times. This sequence joins TRBV2 and TRBJ2-3; D possibly corresponds to TRBD2 (6 bases). Germline V CDR1 and CDR2: SNHLY, FYNNEI. The CDR3 totals 12 residues. V was cut by 7 bases and J by 3 bases, with 8 bases left in between. In nucleotides, the CDR3 is TGTGCCAGCAACCGGGGGACAGATACGCAGTATTTT. This encodes CASNRGTDTQYF.

J is TRBJ1-1 and V is TRBV3-1, with 8 positions matching TRBD1. CDR3 length equals 14 residues. J gave up 6 bases and V 4 bases, and 7 bases lay outside the gene matches. Germline-derived CDR1 and CDR2 are LGHDT and YNNKEL (reference sequence). The CDR3 nucleotides are TGTGCCAGCAGCCGCGGACAGGGAAACGCTGAAGCTTTCTTT. Protein sequence: CASSRGQGNAEAFF. The full variable domain, with the rest looked up from reference TRBV3-1 and TRBJ1-1, is DTAVSQTPKYLVTQMGNDKSIKCEQNLGHDTMYWYKQDSKKFLKIMFSYNNKELIINETVPNRFSPKSPDKAHLNLHINSLELGDSAVYFCASSRGQGNAEAFFGQGTRLTVV.

This clonotype came up many times. The genes are TRBV14 and TRBJ2-3, with D perhaps matching TRBD1 (6 bases). This CDR3 has 16 amino acids. Germline V gene lookup returns CDR1 SGHDN and CDR2 FVKESK. V was clipped by 0 bases and J by 0 bases, with 10 bases between them. CDR3 protein: CASSQDRTASTDTQYF. CDR3 nucleotides: TGTGCCAGCAGCCAAGATCGGACAGCGAGCACAGATACGCAGTATTTT.

The V gene is TRBV7-2, the J gene TRBJ2-7; D is ambiguous. This CDR3 contains 14 residues. CDR1 and CDR2 from the germline V gene are SGHTA and FQGNSA. The ends were cut back, 2 bases at V and 4 bases at J, with 12 bases in the middle. CDR3 in amino acids: CASSLLTQGYEQYF. Here the CDR3 DNA reads TGTGCCAGCAGCTTACTAACTCAAGGTTACGAGCAGTACTTC.

This clonotype has just a few counts. The rearrangement uses TRBV15 and TRBJ2-3; TRBD1 matches at 7 bases. From germline, CDR1 is LNHNV and CDR2 YYDKDF (reference sequence). Losses at the gene ends were 1 base for V and 0 bases for J; bases not matched to a gene: 7. The CDR3 extends over 17 amino acids. The CDR3 DNA sequence: TGTGCCACCAGCAGAGCCGCAGGGACAGTCAGCACAGATACGCAGTATTTT. Its translation: CATSRAAGTVSTDTQYF.